This T cell receptor (beta chain) is from a study of molecular identifiers for immune sequencing clone quantification. Findings of the study overall: Jurkat TCR RNA spiked in from one cell reportedly remained identifiable amid about 1 million naive cells. Identical TCR molecules that share a barcode could lead to an underestimation of highly expanded clone sizes. In CMV-specific effectors, clones above 20 copies held over 99% of molecules; naive, under 1%.

This clonotype was detected once. Its specificity is unknown. TCRdb analysed the PCR reads with MiXCR anew, one entry per CDR3 protein. The sample yields more than 550,000 distinct CDR3 sequences, about 25% seen once. Germline assignment: CDR1 LNHNV and CDR2 YYDKDF (reference sequence). V trimming: 4 bases; J trimming: 5 bases; junction bases outside the gene matches: 6. The CDR3 is made up of 14 amino acids. The J gene is TRBJ1-1, the V gene TRBV15; 8 bases are shared with TRBD1. What was sequenced was naive CD8+ T cells from blood, with Jurkat cell RNA spiked in. Subset of the sample: FACS-sorted CD8+CD4-CCR7+CD45RA+ naive T cells. The TCR originated in a human donor in good health. Some libraries in this study had Jurkat cell RNA spiked in. CDR3 coding DNA: TGTGCCACCAGCACCGGACAGGGTTGGACTGAAGCTTTCTTT. Translating it yields CATSTGQGWTEAFF.